Detailed here is one T cell receptor beta chain. This clone was observed once. Its antigen is not yet known. No qualities accompany the bases; no much larger clone lies one base away. CDR1 and CDR2, per the germline V gene, are SQVTM and ANQGSEA. The germline V end is reduced by 5 bases and the J end by 2 bases; junction bases left unmatched: 8. From its cysteine to its phenylalanine, the CDR3 spans 15 amino acids. The kept DNA is CDR3 alone, 45 bases in frame from the first base. The data belong to a study of T cell responses to AZD1222 COVID-19 vaccine (dated by TCRdb to 2020 to 2022). At the level of the whole study: A total of under 250 trial participants underwent TCR sequencing, of whom nearly 210 had received two doses of AZD1222 and roughly 26 had received two doses of the MenACWY control vaccine. Trial participants were enrolled into age subgroups of 18-55, 56-69 and 70-plus years, which contained around 150, 28 and 57 TCR-sequenced participants, respectively.

The time point tag for this specimen amounts to: about 28 days (+/-7) after the second vaccine dose. AZD1222 recipients given second doses at about 4 weeks or at about 12 weeks were pooled, since spike-specific TCR depth and breadth were not found to differ between the two schedules. Samples from vaccinated people were obtained from the UK trials COV001 and COV002, which included a single-blind randomized controlled phase 2/3 trial of AZD1222 (ChAdOx1 nCoV-19) in healthy adults. For TCRbeta chain sequencing, PBMC samples from trial participants were taken at day 0 and at day 28 after the second dose. Study-wide findings and limitations: CD4 TCRs associated with the vaccine covered the entire spike protein, and the dominant responses were in regions 160-218 and 743-854. The 56-69-year group was small, and its depth increase did not reach significance, likely because of low power. Participants were mostly white British and included more females than males, and it was suggested by the authors that clonal diversity may have been underestimated. After two AZD1222 doses, both the breadth and the depth of spike-specific TCRs were significantly higher than at day 0 and than in MenACWY recipients. Reportedly, almost half of the unique spike-specific TCRs recognized epitopes lying outside the regions that are mutated in the B.1.351 and B.1.1.7 variants. No day 14 peak-response samples were available, so repertoires were characterized only after the peak T cell response. Conclusions about previously exposed vaccinees were limited because only six AZD1222 recipients were SARS-CoV-2 seropositive at baseline.

The CDR3 regions of human TCRbeta chains were analyzed by immunosequencing. From the authors' description of their analysis: TCRs in the repertoires were compared against a reference library of SARS-CoV-2-specific TCRs that had been generated with the MIRA antigen-specificity platform. Breadth meant the fraction of unique TCRs that were SARS-CoV-2-associated, whereas depth meant the fraction of total T cells that were SARS-CoV-2-associated. Using the MIRA data, each spike-specific TCR was mapped to the spike region that the TCR reacts to and placed in a CD4 or CD8 class. Log10-transformed breadth and depth values were compared by one-way ANOVA with Sidak's multiple comparisons tests. TCRdb re-hosts the immuneACCESS table, in-frame sequences only. Its copies lack some clones; in the studies checked, an unresolved V gene accounts for under half of them, and the cause for the rest is not known. That table supplies the V and J calls and clone size; D and trimming were determined from the DNA. This sample gives 150,000 or so clones in total; about 89% of them show up just once. Jointly, the top ten make up approximately 1.3% of the sample.

The receptor was isolated from an adult who received the AZD1222 COVID-19 vaccine. The rearranged segments are TRBV29-1 and TRBJ2-5; TRBD2 matches 10 bases in the middle. This specimen was peripheral blood, taken 28 days after the second AZD1222 dose. Here the CDR3 is given as CSVFGLAGEQETQYF. Read as DNA, the sequence is TGCAGCGTTTTTGGGCTAGCGGGGGAGCAAGAGACCCAGTACTTC.